This T cell receptor beta chain was profiled in a study of T-cell memory formation after mild COVID-19. For the study at large: TCR clusters mostly belonged to single donors.

The CDR3 is made up of 14 amino acids. Trimming cost V 7 bases and J 8 bases, with 17 bases left between them. TCR alpha and TCR beta cDNA libraries with sample barcodes and UMIs came from 5'RACE using constant-segment primers. TCRdb used MiXCR to reprocess the 5' RACE reads, holding one entry per CDR3 protein. Here the sample spans tens of thousands of distinct CDR3 sequences, approximately 16% being singletons. The study's findings and limits: Pre-infection memory carried some responding clones, suggesting that cross-reactive memory joined.

This clonotype was seen ten or more times. What it binds is not known. Sequencing was done on a sample of PBMCs or a T cell subset sorted from them (not recorded which). The sequence derives from a man between 18 and 29 years old who had mild COVID-19 (a few samples of this study predate the infection). Cell type and time point are not known. This chain connects TRBV12-3 or TRBV12-4 to TRBJ1-4, with D possibly matching TRBD1 (6 bases). CDR3 in amino acids: CASKVGGAEEKLFF. CDR3 DNA sequence: TGTGCCAGCAAAGTAGGGGGGGCTGAGGAAAAACTGTTTTTT.